This T cell receptor (beta chain) was profiled in a study of T cell repertoires in cytomegalovirus infection. Looking at the study overall: Based on public TCR beta signatures, there were indications of CMV infection and of a matching HLA type.

Whole-study findings and limits: Within the response measured ex vivo, HLA-C-restricted CMV-specific TCR beta clonotypes were dominant. Individuals carrying CMV plus the relevant HLA were identified by cumulative frequency of public TCR beta families.

There are 13 residues in the CDR3. Germline V gene lookup returns CDR1 MNHEY and CDR2 SVGEGT. Trimming stripped 9 bases from V and 2 bases from J, with 14 bases between. One entry per CDR3 protein, called by TCRdb with MiXCR from the reads. Of some 160,000 distinct CDR3 sequences listed, roughly 18% are singletons. In the case of this clonotype: Its antigen is not known.

The sequence was collected from a human donor in good health (CMV status not recorded). Some clones in this sample may be carry-over from other donors' samples. J is TRBJ2-7 and V is TRBV6-2 or TRBV6-3; D ambiguous. Sequences were obtained from CD8+ T cells from PBMCs. The chain's CDR3 is CASHRNPAYEQYF. The CDR3 nucleotides read TGTGCCAGTCATAGGAATCCTGCCTACGAGCAGTACTTC.